This is a list of T cell receptor beta chains from one sample in a study of control samples from healthy donors and cancer patients. The method was immunoSEQ multiplex PCR; TCRdb's version includes in-frame clones alone and lacks a portion of them. The table includes about 55,000 clones, roughly 95% detected once. Sample: blood. The source of these receptors is a woman under 30 in good health. CDR3s include the opening cysteine and the closing phenylalanine or tryptophan. The D gene is left open where the match is weak. Clone size, where shown, is once, few, many, or a class for clones that have expanded.

>.|TRBV3-1/TRBV3-2|TRBD2|TRBJ2-3
TGTGCCAGCAGCCAATGGGCTAGCGGGGGGATGGAGTCTGAAGATACGCAGTATTTT
CASSQWASGGMESEDTQYF
>.|TRBV3-1/TRBV3-2|TRBD1|TRBJ1-6
TGTGCCAGCAGCCAAGAGCCCGGGACAGGGGACTCACCCCTCCACTTT
CASSQEPGTGDSPLHF
>.|TRBV3-1/TRBV3-2|.|TRBJ1-4
TGTGCCAGCAGCCAAGATCCGGGGAACGAAAAACTGTTTTTT
CASSQDPGNEKLFF
>.|TRBV20-1|.|TRBJ1-1
TGCAGTGCTAGTCTGAGGGGAACTGAAGCTTTCTTT
CSASLRGTEAFF
>.|TRBV4-3|.|TRBJ1-1
TGCGCCAGCAGCCAAGAACTTGGAGGGAATAGAGCCTCGGCTTTCTTT
CASSQELGGNRASAFF
>.|TRBV2|TRBD2|TRBJ2-3
TGTGCCAGCAGTGGGGGGGGGACTAGTTCTCCGTATTTT
CASSGGGTSSPYF
>.|TRBV6-5|.|TRBJ1-2
TGTGCCAGCAGGCAAAGGCTAAACTATGGCTACACCTTC
CASRQRLNYGYTF
>.|TRBV6-5|TRBD2|TRBJ2-5
TGTGCCAGCAGCCCCGGACTAGCAGGACAAGAGACCCAGTACTTC
CASSPGLAGQETQYF
>.|TRBV5-6|.|TRBJ1-2
TGTGCCAGCAGTCGGGCCCGGGGAGGGTTAGGCTACACCTTC
CASSRARGGLGYTF
>once|TRBV19|.|TRBJ1-1
TGTGCCAGTAGTGCCCAAGATGGGGGGATCACTGAAGCTTTCTTT
CASSAQDGGITEAFF
>.|TRBV2|.|TRBJ1-3
TGTGCCAGCGGTCTATTTGGAAACACCATATATTTT
CASGLFGNTIYF
>.|TRBV9|TRBD2|TRBJ2-7
TGTGCCAGCAGCGTAGTGTCTAGCGGGGGGCCTGGTTACGAGCAGTACTTC
CASSVVSSGGPGYEQYF
>.|TRBV6-6|TRBD1|TRBJ2-1
TGTGCCAGCAGTTACTCGACAGGGCATGAGCAGTTCTTC
CASSYSTGHEQFF
>.|TRBV11-2|.|TRBJ1-2
TGTGCCAGCAGCCTCCACTCCAATGGGGGCTATGGCTACACCTTC
CASSLHSNGGYGYTF
>.|TRBV6-2/TRBV6-3|.|TRBJ2-1
TGTGCCAGCAGTTACCAAGGGGGGGAATACAATGAGCAGTTCTTC
CASSYQGGEYNEQFF
>.|TRBV20-1|.|TRBJ1-3
TGCAGTGCTAGTCCGCCAACCGGCACCATATATTTT
CSASPPTGTIYF
>.|TRBV12-3/TRBV12-4|TRBD1|TRBJ1-2
TGTGCCAGCGTCGGACAGGAAGGTCGCTACACCTTC
CASVGQEGRYTF
>.|TRBV19|TRBD1|TRBJ1-1
TGTGCCAGTAGTATCGGCAGGGGGCACATGAACACTGAAGCTTTCTTT
CASSIGRGHMNTEAFF
>.|TRBV5-4|TRBD1|TRBJ2-2
TGTGCCAGCAGCACGAGGACAGGTACGAACACCGGGGAGCTGTTTTTT
CASSTRTGTNTGELFF
>.|TRBV6-5|.|TRBJ2-1
TGTGCCAGCAGTTACTTACAGGGTCTCCCTTACAATGAGCAGTTCTTC
CASSYLQGLPYNEQFF
>.|TRBV28|TRBD1|TRBJ2-7
TGTGCCAGCAGCCCGGGACAGGGGGTAGACGAGCAGTACTTC
CASSPGQGVDEQYF
>once|TRBV6-5|.|TRBJ1-6
TGTGCCAGCGAGGGCCGAAACTATAATTCACCCCTCCACTTT
CASEGRNYNSPLHF
>.|TRBV19|TRBD1|TRBJ2-7
TGTGCCAGTAGTACAGGGGGCGCCGCCTACGAGCAGTACTTC
CASSTGGAAYEQYF
>.|TRBV27|.|TRBJ1-1
TGTGCCAGCAGCGATGAATGGGCGAGGCCTTTCTTT
CASSDEWARPFF
>.|TRBV7-9|.|TRBJ1-1
TGTGCCAGCAGCGCGAGCGGGGGTGTAAACACTGAAGCTTTCTTT
CASSASGGVNTEAFF
>.|TRBV7-9|.|TRBJ1-2
TGTGCCAGCAGCCCGAGGCGGGGTGGGACGGACTATGGCTACACCTTC
CASSPRRGGTDYGYTF
>.|TRBV27|.|TRBJ1-2
TGTGCCAGCAGAGCCTTGAACCGGGACGAAGCTAACTATGGCTACACCTTC
CASRALNRDEANYGYTF
>once|TRBV4-1|.|TRBJ2-3
TGCGCCAGCAGCCAACCCTTTGATAGCACAGATACGCAGTATTTT
CASSQPFDSTDTQYF
>.|TRBV30|TRBD2|TRBJ2-2
TGTGCCTGGAGTATTTGGACTAGCGGGACCGGGGAGCTGTTTTTT
CAWSIWTSGTGELFF
>.|TRBV5-6|.|TRBJ1-2
TGTGCCAGCAGCCCCGCACCACGGACCCGAGTTAAATACACCTTC
CASSPAPRTRVKYTF
>.|TRBV20-1|.|TRBJ2-1
TGCAGGGCCGCCACCTACAATGAGCAGTTCTTC
CRAATYNEQFF
>.|TRBV6-5|.|TRBJ1-2
TGTGCCACCCGCCGACAGATAGGCTATGGCTACACCTTC
CATRRQIGYGYTF
>.|TRBV19|.|TRBJ1-1
TGTGCCAGTAGCGGACGTCTCCCGCCGGGCACTGAAGCTTTCTTT
CASSGRLPPGTEAFF
>.|TRBV29-1|.|TRBJ2-1
TGCAGCGTTAGGGGGGAGGGACCTTACAATGAGCAGTTCTTC
CSVRGEGPYNEQFF
>.|TRBV20-1|.|TRBJ1-1
TGCAGTGCTAGTGGACACCGAGGCACTGAAGCTTTCTTT
CSASGHRGTEAFF
>.|TRBV18|TRBD1|TRBJ1-2
TGTGCCAGCTCACCAAGCCCGGGACAGGGTTATGGCTACACCTTC
CASSPSPGQGYGYTF
>.|TRBV6-2/TRBV6-3|TRBD1|TRBJ2-7
TGTGCCAGCAGTTACTCATGGGGGGACAGGGGAAACGAGCAGTACTTC
CASSYSWGDRGNEQYF
>.|TRBV4-1|.|TRBJ2-5
TGCGCCAGCAGCCTCCCTAGGGGGGGAGAGACCCAGTACTTC
CASSLPRGGETQYF
>once|TRBV10-1|.|TRBJ2-7
TGCGCCAGCAGTGACGGAACAGCCTTTGGAGAGCAGTACTTC
CASSDGTAFGEQYF
>.|TRBV28|TRBD1|TRBJ1-3
TGTGCCAGCAGAGAGGGACAGGGGAAACTTGGAAACACCATATATTTT
CASREGQGKLGNTIYF
>.|TRBV7-9|.|TRBJ1-3
TGTGCCAGCAGCTTGATCGGGGATGCATCTGGAAACACCATATATTTT
CASSLIGDASGNTIYF
>.|TRBV3-1/TRBV3-2|.|TRBJ2-1
TGTGCCAGCAGCCAAGGCCCTGCCTACAATGAGCAGTTCTTC
CASSQGPAYNEQFF
>.|TRBV2|.|TRBJ2-7
TGTGCCAGCAGTGAAGGGTTAGCGTACGAGCAGTACTTC
CASSEGLAYEQYF
>.|TRBV5-6|.|TRBJ1-2
TGTGCCAGCAGCGTCCGGGACAAATTTTTAATATCCTATGGCTACACCTTC
CASSVRDKFLISYGYTF
>.|TRBV6-2/TRBV6-3|TRBD2|TRBJ2-1
TGTGCCAGCAGCTTAGCGGGGGGGATCAATGAGCAGTTCTTC
CASSLAGGINEQFF
>.|TRBV5-1|.|TRBJ1-2
TGCGCCAGCAGCTTTCACCGTGATGGCTACACCTTC
CASSFHRDGYTF
>.|TRBV4-1|.|TRBJ1-2
TGCGCCAGCAGCCAAGAAGCGGGGGGGCTCAACTATGGCTACACCTTC
CASSQEAGGLNYGYTF
>.|TRBV7-3|.|TRBJ2-7
TGTGCCAGCAGCTTAAGTGGTTCCTACGAGCAGTACTTC
CASSLSGSYEQYF
>.|TRBV5-1|TRBD1|TRBJ1-2
TGCGCCAGCAGCCCCTCCAAGACAGGGGACTATGGCTACACCTTC
CASSPSKTGDYGYTF
>.|TRBV19|.|TRBJ1-5
TGTGCCAGTAGTATCGTCGGGAAGATTAGCAATCAGCCCCAGCATTTT
CASSIVGKISNQPQHF
>.|TRBV12-3/TRBV12-4|TRBD1|TRBJ1-2
TGTGCCAGCAGTTTAGCAGGGGGCGGCTACACCTTC
CASSLAGGGYTF